The subject of this entry is one TCR beta chain. This receptor's antigen is unknown. No per-base quality is available; no much larger clone lies one base away. From a lookup of the germline V gene (reference sequence), CDR1 and CDR2 are SEHNR and FQNEAQ. The CDR3, from cysteine to phenylalanine, totals 15 residues. The DNA shown is the 45-base CDR3, in frame from base 1. Trimming at the junction amounts to 0 bases on V and 2 bases on J, and the germline ends lie 10 bases apart. This sample stems from a study of shared clonotypes between healthy human individuals (dated by TCRdb to 2019 to 2021). The study in broad terms: Three men and a couple of women, aged 18 to 49 years, made up the cohort. Each donor's leukapheresis produced roughly between about 0.9 and 9.5 billion PBMCs. The study deeply sequenced blood TCR repertoires of five healthy adults to estimate repertoire size and the extent of clonotype sharing between individuals. Different laboratories and diverse techniques were used to prepare libraries and sequence TCR repertoires, to increase sequencing depth and limit assay-specific biases. For each donor, CD4 naive and CD4 memory were each run on three plates, CD8 naive on two plates, and CD8 memory on one plate. Summary of the overall study and its limitations: Rarefaction of sorted-subset datasets indicated incomplete sequencing despite the large sequencing depth. The small number of donors limited the genetic and exposure-history diversity represented. Sampling was restricted to blood, and TCR repertoires in tissues likely differ from the TCR repertoires found in blood. Pairwise subsampling led to the expectation that sequencing depth would affect the degree of clonotype sharing among donors. Compared with non-shared clonotypes, the clonotypes found in all four sorted-subset donors had higher generation probabilities. Across four donors, approximately 5% of naive CD4, approximately 3.6% of naive CD8, under 2.5% of memory CD4, and 0.4% of memory CD8 clonotypes were shared. Naive subsets generally had larger estimated clonotype richness than memory subsets did.

The donors were healthy, HIV-negative adults who had no recently reported acute infections or vaccinations. Every donor was a Caucasian adult living in Nashville, Tennessee, USA. CD4+ T cells were enriched by magnetic negative selection; naive cells were then positively selected on CD45RA, and the negative fraction formed the memory subset. Blood was collected by leukapheresis, and PBMCs were isolated by Ficoll-Histopaque density gradient centrifugation and then cryopreserved in liquid nitrogen vapor phase. Analytical flow cytometry was used to check the purity and quantity of every magnetically sorted T cell population. Each sorted fraction had its genomic DNA isolated and then quantified by UV absorbance on a Nanodrop 2000c. Using the deep immunoSEQ assay, TCR CDR3 regions were amplified from genomic DNA by multiplex PCR. For each cell subset, the extracted genomic DNA was distributed evenly across all wells of several immunoSEQ 96-well plates, and each plate served as one replicate. Each replicate PCR for sorted subsets received around 210 ng genomic DNA, equal to roughly 30,000 T cell genomes. The purified libraries were quantified using a Qubit 3.0 fluorometer, sized with a Bioanalyzer 2100, and then quantified again using the KAPA Library Quantification kit. Every immunoSEQ 96-well plate was sequenced on a separate single-read 150-cycle Illumina NextSeq 550 flow cell. For the original study's pipeline: Because the immunoSEQ output held only junctional sequences and lacked quality scores, the filtering could not match the filtering applied to full-length reads. To assign V/J genes and CDR3, sequences were annotated against IMGT germline references using PyIR, a Python wrapper for IgBLAST v1.9. Reads with weak V/J assignments (E-value above 1e-6), missing CDR3, stop codons, out-of-frame junctions, or ambiguous translated residues were removed. A V3J clonotype was defined by an identical inferred V gene, J gene, and CDR3 amino acid sequence. Percentage overlap between repertoires was calculated by dividing the number of shared unique clonotypes by the size of the smaller repertoire. Richness of each repertoire was evaluated using RTK rarefaction, the Chao1 estimator, and Recon v2.1 estimates of unobserved clonotypes. OLGA was used to compute generation probabilities for all TCRbeta clonotypes that the gDNA method yielded from several donors. TCRdb provides this immuneACCESS table in a form limited to in-frame rearrangements. Some clones are lacking; in checked studies, under half of them reflect an unresolved V gene, and why the rest are absent is not known. The D gene and trimming were derived from the DNA, and the V and J assignments and clone size from that table. The sample has some 2,100,000 clones on record, approximately 94% of them singletons. The ten largest clones add up to roughly 0.13% of the sample.

This clonotype originated in a man younger than 35 in good health. Sequenced material: naive CD4+ T cells sorted from blood. Sample cell subset or site, as interpreted from the label and publication: CD45RA+ positively selected. The sequence joins TRBV7-9 to TRBJ1-2, with the D gene too uncertain to name. The DNA reads as follows: TGTGCCAGCAGCTTAGCTTCAGGACCCAACTATGGCTACACCTTC. Its translation is CASSLASGPNYGYTF.